This T cell receptor (beta chain) was sequenced in a study of blood T cells in healthy people across ages. Study-wide results and limits: Changes seen in expanded clonotypes were possibly confounded by donor CMV status left unknown.

The authors ran a second PCR of 7 to 11 cycles using a sample-barcoded 5' primer and a J-beta primer mix. Each of the cDNA molecules was tagged by a template-switch adaptor with 12 random nucleotides. From the 5' RACE reads, TCRdb called clonotypes with MiXCR, one entry per CDR3 protein. The sample lists some 900,000 distinct CDR3 sequences; around 49% were seen once. This clonotype was counted ten times or more. The antigen remains undetermined. Sequencing was carried out using blood. This TCR derives from a man aged 30 to 45 in good health.

This CDR3 reads CASSQGTDGYEQYF. CDR3 bases: TGTGCCAGCAGCCAGGGTACAGACGGCTACGAGCAGTACTTC. V gene TRBV4-2 combines with J gene TRBJ2-7, with D unclear. The V end lost 3 bases, the J end lost 3 bases, and 12 bases lay between the germline ends. The CDR3 is 14 amino acids. The germline CDR1 and CDR2 sequences are LGHNA and YNFKEQ.